These T cell receptor beta chains were read from a single sample in a study of T-cell reconstitution after alpha-beta-depleted transplantation in children. MiXCR was run by TCRdb on the PCR reads, yielding one entry per CDR3 protein. The table has nearly 550,000 distinct CDR3 sequences, around 20% seen once; the top ten hold 3% to 3.5%. The specimen comprised PBMCs from the stem cell graft donor, sampled from the stem cell graft. These receptors came from a human donor who donated a stem cell graft to a child with acute lymphoblastic leukemia. Both conserved end residues are part of each CDR3. Fields, in order: J gene, clone size, V gene, D gene, CDR3 DNA, CDR3 protein. A D gene is named only where the DNA matches it firmly. Rows may omit the clone size; those that give it use once, few, many or a size class.

J gene: TRBJ2-7; clone size: few; V gene: TRBV10-3; D gene: TRBD1; CDR3 DNA: TGTGCCATCAAGGCACACCGGGACAGTTTATACGAGCAGTACTTC; CDR3 protein: CAIKAHRDSLYEQYF
J gene: TRBJ2-5; clone size: .; V gene: TRBV7-9; D gene: .; CDR3 DNA: TGTGCCAGCAGCTTACTGCGGGACCCAGAGACCCAGTACTTC; CDR3 protein: CASSLLRDPETQYF
J gene: TRBJ2-7; clone size: .; V gene: TRBV5-1; D gene: TRBD2; CDR3 DNA: TGCGCCAGCAGGAAAACTAGCGGGAGTAGGGACGAGCAGTACTTC; CDR3 protein: CASRKTSGSRDEQYF
J gene: TRBJ2-2; clone size: few; V gene: TRBV20-1; D gene: TRBD2; CDR3 DNA: TGCAGTGCTCATACTAGCGGGAGGTCAGGCACCGGGGAGCTGTTTTTT; CDR3 protein: CSAHTSGRSGTGELFF
J gene: TRBJ2-1; clone size: few; V gene: TRBV4-2; D gene: TRBD2; CDR3 DNA: TGTGCCAGCAGCCAAGCGTTGCGGGAGATGTACAATGAGCAGTTCTTC; CDR3 protein: CASSQALREMYNEQFF
J gene: TRBJ1-2; clone size: few; V gene: TRBV5-1; D gene: .; CDR3 DNA: TGCGCCAGCAGCATCGGGGGGGCGCGGTATGGCTACACCTTC; CDR3 protein: CASSIGGARYGYTF
J gene: TRBJ1-5; clone size: .; V gene: TRBV20-1; D gene: .; CDR3 DNA: TGCAGTGCTAGCCCGGGAGAAGGCAATCAGCCCCAGCATTTT; CDR3 protein: CSASPGEGNQPQHF
J gene: TRBJ2-7; clone size: .; V gene: TRBV9; D gene: TRBD1; CDR3 DNA: TGTGCCAGCAGCCTCCGGGACAGTCACGACGAGCAGTACTTC; CDR3 protein: CASSLRDSHDEQYF
J gene: TRBJ1-5; clone size: .; V gene: TRBV5-1; D gene: TRBD1; CDR3 DNA: TGCGCCAGCAGCTTGGGGACAGGGGGGGACCTCAATCAGCCCCAGCATTTT; CDR3 protein: CASSLGTGGDLNQPQHF
J gene: TRBJ2-3; clone size: few; V gene: TRBV5-1; D gene: .; CDR3 DNA: TGCGCCAGCAGCTTACCGACTAGTCAAACCATCACAGATACGCAGTATTTT; CDR3 protein: CASSLPTSQTITDTQYF
J gene: TRBJ2-7; clone size: many; V gene: TRBV24-1; D gene: .; CDR3 DNA: TGTGCCACCTCTCAAGGTTCCTACGAGCAGTACTTC; CDR3 protein: CATSQGSYEQYF
J gene: TRBJ2-5; clone size: few; V gene: TRBV27; D gene: .; CDR3 DNA: TGTGCCTCGTGGGGGGCCAGCTCAAACGGTTGGACCCAGTACTTC; CDR3 protein: CASWGASSNGWTQYF
J gene: TRBJ2-2; clone size: .; V gene: TRBV27; D gene: .; CDR3 DNA: TGTGCCAGCATTGGACAGTCCGGGGAGCTGTTTTTT; CDR3 protein: CASIGQSGELFF
J gene: TRBJ1-1; clone size: .; V gene: TRBV7-9; D gene: TRBD1; CDR3 DNA: TGTGCCAGCAGCGAAGGGGGCCAGTTGAACACTGAAGCTTTCTTT; CDR3 protein: CASSEGGQLNTEAFF
J gene: TRBJ2-2; clone size: .; V gene: TRBV5-1; D gene: .; CDR3 DNA: TGCGCCAGCAGCTCTGAGCTGACCACCGGGGAGCTGTTTTTT; CDR3 protein: CASSSELTTGELFF
J gene: TRBJ2-2; clone size: .; V gene: TRBV4-2; D gene: TRBD1; CDR3 DNA: TGTGCCAGCAGCCCTGGGACAGGGTGGGCCGGGGAGCTGTTTTTT; CDR3 protein: CASSPGTGWAGELFF
J gene: TRBJ2-7; clone size: .; V gene: TRBV27; D gene: TRBD2; CDR3 DNA: TGTGCCAGCAGCCCACTAGCGGATGCTCGGTACGAGCAGTACTTC; CDR3 protein: CASSPLADARYEQYF
J gene: TRBJ2-7; clone size: .; V gene: TRBV5-1; D gene: .; CDR3 DNA: TGCGCCAGCAGCTTAGGGCGGGCTCACTACGAGCAGTACTTC; CDR3 protein: CASSLGRAHYEQYF
J gene: TRBJ2-5; clone size: .; V gene: TRBV10-3; D gene: .; CDR3 DNA: TGTGCCATCAGTACGACCGTCCAAGAGACCCAGTACTTC; CDR3 protein: CAISTTVQETQYF
J gene: TRBJ1-2; clone size: .; V gene: TRBV6-1; D gene: TRBD1; CDR3 DNA: TGTGCCAGCAGCCCTCCCGGGACAGGGGGCAGAGGCTACACCTTC; CDR3 protein: CASSPPGTGGRGYTF
J gene: TRBJ1-2; clone size: .; V gene: TRBV12-3/TRBV12-4; D gene: TRBD1; CDR3 DNA: TGTGCCAGCCAGGGGGGCAGGGGTTTCGAAGGCTACACCTTC; CDR3 protein: CASQGGRGFEGYTF
J gene: TRBJ2-1; clone size: .; V gene: TRBV5-6; D gene: TRBD1; CDR3 DNA: TGTGCCAGCAGCGATAACAGGGGAGAGTTCTACAATGAGCAGTTCTTC; CDR3 protein: CASSDNRGEFYNEQFF
J gene: TRBJ1-1; clone size: few; V gene: TRBV3-1; D gene: .; CDR3 DNA: TGTGCCAGCAGCCAAGAATTGTTGCGTCTAGCTTTCTTT; CDR3 protein: CASSQELLRLAFF
J gene: TRBJ1-4; clone size: .; V gene: TRBV27; D gene: .; CDR3 DNA: TGTGCCAGCAGTTTTCTGGACGGGAATGAAAAACTGTTTTTT; CDR3 protein: CASSFLDGNEKLFF
J gene: TRBJ2-7; clone size: few; V gene: TRBV7-9; D gene: TRBD2; CDR3 DNA: TGTGCCAGCAGCTTTTATAGCGGGAGGCTAGACGAGCAGTACTTC; CDR3 protein: CASSFYSGRLDEQYF
J gene: TRBJ2-4; clone size: .; V gene: TRBV27; D gene: TRBD2; CDR3 DNA: TGTGCCAGCAGTGTCACCGCTCCTAGCGGGAGGGCTGTCATTCAGTACTTC; CDR3 protein: CASSVTAPSGRAVIQYF
J gene: TRBJ2-7; clone size: .; V gene: TRBV25-1; D gene: TRBD2; CDR3 DNA: TGTGCCAGCAGTGAAACTGGGGCGGGAGAGTACGAGCAGTACTTC; CDR3 protein: CASSETGAGEYEQYF
J gene: TRBJ1-1; clone size: few; V gene: TRBV5-5; D gene: TRBD1; CDR3 DNA: TGTGCCAGCACCTGGAGAGGCGGGACAGGGGGCACTGAAGCTTTCTTT; CDR3 protein: CASTWRGGTGGTEAFF
J gene: TRBJ1-2; clone size: many; V gene: TRBV29-1; D gene: TRBD1; CDR3 DNA: TGCAGCGTGTTGGACAGGCCGCGCTACACCTTC; CDR3 protein: CSVLDRPRYTF
J gene: TRBJ1-1; clone size: few; V gene: TRBV5-1; D gene: TRBD1; CDR3 DNA: TGCGCCAGCATAGGACAGGGTGGATTGAACACTGAAGCTTTCTTT; CDR3 protein: CASIGQGGLNTEAFF
J gene: TRBJ1-2; clone size: few; V gene: TRBV12-3/TRBV12-4; D gene: .; CDR3 DNA: TGTGCCAGCAGCAAGGGACACGAAGGCTATGGCTACACCTTC; CDR3 protein: CASSKGHEGYGYTF
J gene: TRBJ1-5; clone size: few; V gene: TRBV15; D gene: .; CDR3 DNA: TGTGCCACCCAAGCGTTGGGCAATCAGCCCCAGCATTTT; CDR3 protein: CATQALGNQPQHF
J gene: TRBJ1-1; clone size: few; V gene: TRBV12-3/TRBV12-4; D gene: .; CDR3 DNA: TGTGCCACACTCAACGGAGGTGGGCGTTTCAACACTGAAGCTTTCTTT; CDR3 protein: CATLNGGGRFNTEAFF
J gene: TRBJ2-3; clone size: few; V gene: TRBV9; D gene: .; CDR3 DNA: TGTGCCAGCAGCGTAGTCACCACAGATACGCAGTATTTT; CDR3 protein: CASSVVTTDTQYF
J gene: TRBJ2-3; clone size: few; V gene: TRBV12-3/TRBV12-4; D gene: .; CDR3 DNA: TGTGCCAGCAGTTCCGACCCCGAGATGGATACGCAGTATTTT; CDR3 protein: CASSSDPEMDTQYF
J gene: TRBJ2-7; clone size: .; V gene: TRBV6-5; D gene: .; CDR3 DNA: TGTGCCAGCAGTTCCACCGACAGATCCTACGAGCAGTACTTC; CDR3 protein: CASSSTDRSYEQYF
J gene: TRBJ2-7; clone size: few; V gene: TRBV4-1; D gene: TRBD1; CDR3 DNA: TGCGCCAGCAGCCTTCTCGGGACAGGAACCTACGAGCAGTACTTC; CDR3 protein: CASSLLGTGTYEQYF
J gene: TRBJ2-2; clone size: .; V gene: TRBV12-3/TRBV12-4; D gene: .; CDR3 DNA: TGTGCCAGTTTAGTCTCAACTAGTTCGGGGGAGCTGTTTTTT; CDR3 protein: CASLVSTSSGELFF
J gene: TRBJ2-1; clone size: few; V gene: TRBV12-3/TRBV12-4; D gene: .; CDR3 DNA: TGTGCCTCAGCTACCCACGGGGGTCCGTACAATGAGCAGTTCTTC; CDR3 protein: CASATHGGPYNEQFF
J gene: TRBJ2-2; clone size: few; V gene: TRBV3-1; D gene: TRBD1; CDR3 DNA: TGTGCCAGCAGCTATTGGACAGGGCCGGATTTCATCACCGGGGAGCTGTTTTTT; CDR3 protein: CASSYWTGPDFITGELFF
J gene: TRBJ1-1; clone size: few; V gene: TRBV6-1; D gene: TRBD1; CDR3 DNA: TGTGCCAGCAGGGACAGGGATCTGAACACTGAAGCTTTCTTT; CDR3 protein: CASRDRDLNTEAFF
J gene: TRBJ1-2; clone size: few; V gene: TRBV18; D gene: .; CDR3 DNA: TGTGCCAGCTCACGGTTTAGAGGGCCGAGCTATGGCTACACCTTC; CDR3 protein: CASSRFRGPSYGYTF
J gene: TRBJ2-2; clone size: many; V gene: TRBV12-3/TRBV12-4; D gene: .; CDR3 DNA: TGTGCCAGCAGTTTAGCGGGAGGGAACACCGGGGAGCTGTTTTTT; CDR3 protein: CASSLAGGNTGELFF
J gene: TRBJ1-1; clone size: few; V gene: TRBV5-1; D gene: .; CDR3 DNA: TGCGCCAGCTTGTTTTCGGGGGCGAACACTGAAGCTTTCTTT; CDR3 protein: CASLFSGANTEAFF
J gene: TRBJ2-1; clone size: .; V gene: TRBV15; D gene: TRBD2; CDR3 DNA: TGTGCCACCAGCAGAAATCCTATAGCGGGCAATGAGCAGTTCTTC; CDR3 protein: CATSRNPIAGNEQFF
J gene: TRBJ2-1; clone size: .; V gene: TRBV5-1; D gene: .; CDR3 DNA: TGCGCCAGCAGCCCGGAGGGCCTTGGACTGATCGGCAATGAGCAGTTCTTC; CDR3 protein: CASSPEGLGLIGNEQFF
J gene: TRBJ1-5; clone size: few; V gene: TRBV4-2; D gene: .; CDR3 DNA: TGTGCCAGCAGCCATGAACAGGGACAGCCCCAGCATTTT; CDR3 protein: CASSHEQGQPQHF
J gene: TRBJ1-6; clone size: few; V gene: TRBV4-1; D gene: .; CDR3 DNA: TGCGCCAGCAGCCAAGATGAGGGGTCTAATTCACCCCTCCACTTT; CDR3 protein: CASSQDEGSNSPLHF
J gene: TRBJ2-3; clone size: many; V gene: TRBV7-8; D gene: TRBD2; CDR3 DNA: TGTGCCAGCAGCACGCCCGGGACTAGCGGGAGGGTGCCGGGCACAGATACGCAGTATTTT; CDR3 protein: CASSTPGTSGRVPGTDTQYF
J gene: TRBJ2-5; clone size: .; V gene: TRBV7-9; D gene: .; CDR3 DNA: TGTGCCAGCAGCTCCCAAACCCTGACCGCGGGGAAAGAGACCCAGTACTTC; CDR3 protein: CASSSQTLTAGKETQYF
J gene: TRBJ2-3; clone size: few; V gene: TRBV15; D gene: .; CDR3 DNA: TGTGCCACCAGCAGAGATGGCCTTGGGCTCCTTAGCACAGATACGCAGTATTTT; CDR3 protein: CATSRDGLGLLSTDTQYF
J gene: TRBJ1-2; clone size: .; V gene: TRBV5-1; D gene: .; CDR3 DNA: TGCGCCAGCAGCTTGGGAAACGGAGACTATGGCTACACCTTC; CDR3 protein: CASSLGNGDYGYTF
J gene: TRBJ2-1; clone size: .; V gene: TRBV29-1; D gene: .; CDR3 DNA: TGCAGCGTTGAGGTAGTTTACTCCTACAATGAGCAGTTCTTC; CDR3 protein: CSVEVVYSYNEQFF
J gene: TRBJ2-1; clone size: few; V gene: TRBV10-3; D gene: .; CDR3 DNA: TGTGCCATCAGGACTCTGGGATCCTACAATGAGCAGTTCTTC; CDR3 protein: CAIRTLGSYNEQFF
J gene: TRBJ1-1; clone size: .; V gene: TRBV12-3/TRBV12-4; D gene: .; CDR3 DNA: TGTGCCAGCAGCCCTTCGACAAGGAGGGCTTTCTTT; CDR3 protein: CASSPSTRRAFF
J gene: TRBJ2-1; clone size: many; V gene: TRBV6-4; D gene: TRBD1; CDR3 DNA: TGTGCCAGCAGTGACTCTGAGACAGGGAAGTTCTTC; CDR3 protein: CASSDSETGKFF
J gene: TRBJ2-1; clone size: .; V gene: TRBV7-6; D gene: TRBD2; CDR3 DNA: TGTGCCAGCAGCGCCTCGATAGCGGGGGGATATATAGACGCTGAGCAGTTCTTC; CDR3 protein: CASSASIAGGYIDAEQFF
J gene: TRBJ2-3; clone size: .; V gene: TRBV20-1; D gene: .; CDR3 DNA: TGCAGTGCTGGACGGAGGGGGGATACGCAGTATTTT; CDR3 protein: CSAGRRGDTQYF
J gene: TRBJ2-2; clone size: many; V gene: TRBV29-1; D gene: .; CDR3 DNA: TGCAGCGTTGGACTGGCGGGCATCTACACCGGGGAGCTGTTTTTT; CDR3 protein: CSVGLAGIYTGELFF
J gene: TRBJ1-1; clone size: few; V gene: TRBV7-9; D gene: TRBD1; CDR3 DNA: TGTGCCAGCAGCTCCCTGACAGGGGCGAACACTGAAGCTTTCTTT; CDR3 protein: CASSSLTGANTEAFF